The 9 T cell receptor beta chains below all came from one sample that was sequenced in a study of regulatory T cells in long-lasting Graves disease. Time point: newly diagnosed GD, antithyroid drugs for less than 3 months. RNA extracted from PBMCs served as the sequencing template. Investigators prepared the TCR beta libraries by applying iRepertoire HTBI primers and Arm-PCR of CDR3 regions. From the multiplex PCR reads, TCRdb called clonotypes with MiXCR, one entry per CDR3 protein. The sample carries 350,000 to 450,000 distinct CDR3 sequences, around 11% recorded once. The same sample was also studied in work on T cells in Graves' hyperthyroidism and ophthalmopathy.

The sample was peripheral blood mononuclear cells (PBMCs), taken at new diagnosis, from a patient treated with antithyroid drugs. These receptors were collected from a young woman with Graves disease.

This clonotype was counted at least ten times. The genes are TRBV25-1 and TRBJ2-2; TRBD2 matches 11 bases. V lost 4 bases, J lost 7 bases, and 5 bases stayed unmatched. Germline V lookup: CDR1 MGHDK, CDR2 SYGVNS. The CDR3 runs 15 residues. CDR3: CASSAVGLAVGELFF. The CDR3 DNA follows: TGTGCCAGCAGTGCCGTGGGACTAGCGGTCGGGGAGCTGTTTTTT.

This clonotype has a handful of counts. The chain employs TRBV4-1 and TRBJ1-5; 8 bases fit TRBD1. The J segment lost 4 bases and the V segment lost 5 bases, leaving 7 bases of the junction unmatched. This CDR3 comprises 15 residues. Germline CDR1 MGHRA, CDR2 YSYEKL. This CDR3 reads CASSYRQGINQPQHF. The CDR3 coding sequence is TGCGCCAGCAGCTACAGACAGGGGATTAATCAGCCCCAGCATTTT.

This chain uses TRBV7-8 with TRBJ2-2; the D gene is possibly TRBD1 (5 bases). Germline lookup yields CDR1 SGHVS and CDR2 FQNEAQ. CDR3 length: 15 residues. Trimming cost V 4 bases and J 6 bases, with 15 bases left between them. The CDR3 loop reads CASSSYRFFAGELFF. CDR3 sequence (DNA): TGTGCCAGCAGCTCCTACAGGTTTTTCGCCGGGGAGCTGTTTTTT.

This clonotype appeared a few times. This chain joins TRBV12-3 or TRBV12-4 and TRBJ1-1; D may be TRBD1 (5 bases). This CDR3 spans 11 amino acids. V gave up 6 bases and J gave up 11 bases, with 13 bases separating them. The CDR3 nucleotides are TGTGCCAGCAGCAGCAGGGTTATGGCTTTCTTT. It encodes CASSSRVMAFF.

There are many counts of this clonotype. The rearrangement links TRBV5-1 to TRBJ2-5; 7 positions agree with TRBD1. The CDR3 is 15 amino acids. The germline CDR1 and CDR2 sequences are SGHRS and YFSETQ. The junction had 7 bases not matched to a gene; V was cut back by 0 bases and J by 5 bases. CDR3 nucleotides: TGCGCCAGCAGCTTGGGGTTGAGGGGGCACGAGACCCAGTACTTC. Protein product: CASSLGLRGHETQYF. The full variable domain, with the rest looked up from reference TRBV5-1 and TRBJ2-5, is KAGVTQTPRYLIKTRGQQVTLSCSPISGHRSVSWYQQTPGQGLQFLFEYFSETQRNKGNFPGRFSGRQFSNSRSEMNVSTLELGDSALYLCASSLGLRGHETQYFGPGTRLLVL.

This clonotype showed up many times. The rearrangement uses TRBV19 and TRBJ2-3; D might be TRBD1 (6 bases). The CDR3 loop spans 13 amino acids. Per germline, CDR1 LNHDA and CDR2 SQIVND (reference sequence). V was cut by 9 bases and J by 1 base, with 11 bases left in between. The CDR3 region is CASTRGGTDTQYF. CDR3 DNA: TGTGCCAGCACCAGGGGCGGCACAGATACGCAGTATTTT.

Ten or more counts support this clonotype. The genes are TRBV19 and TRBJ1-1; D gene unclear. The CDR3 extends over 21 amino acids. The V and J ends lost 3 bases and 0 bases respectively, with 29 bases between them. CDR1 is LNHDA and CDR2 is SQIVND in the germline V gene (reference sequence). In DNA, the CDR3 is TGTGCCAGTAGTATCCCGTACACAACCTGGACGCCGCCGGTTTTGAACACTGAAGCTTTCTTT. Translating it yields CASSIPYTTWTPPVLNTEAFF.

This clonotype appeared many times. V and J are TRBV27 and TRBJ2-1; 8 nucleotides line up with TRBD2. In germline, CDR1 is MNHEY, CDR2 SMNVEV (reference sequence). Trimming took 6 bases from V and 4 from J; bases not matched to a gene: 8. CDR3 length equals 15 residues. Written as DNA, the CDR3 is TGTGCCAGCAGCCCTGGACTAGCTAGTTACAATGAGCAGTTCTTC. Translated: CASSPGLASYNEQFF.

Many counts were recorded for this clonotype. The chain combines TRBV20-1 with TRBJ2-3, with 9 bases lining up with TRBD2. Germline V gives CDR1 DFQATT, CDR2 SNEGSKA (reference sequence). V trimming: 4 bases; J trimming: 1 base; junction bases outside the gene matches: 0. CDR3 size: 13 residues. CDR3 residues: CSAKREGTDTQYF. The DNA of the CDR3 is TGCAGTGCTAAGCGGGAGGGCACAGATACGCAGTATTTT.